This T cell receptor beta chain is from a study of blood T cells in healthy people across ages. Germline CDR1 is SGHTA and CDR2 is FQGNSA. The CDR3 length is 15 residues. Study-wide points: Greater diversity and more naive CD4+ cells were seen in long-lived donors than in aged donors.

This clonotype appeared a few times. Its matching antigen is unknown. PCR was performed a second time for about 6 to 12 cycles using a sample-barcoded 5' primer and a J-beta primer mix. TCRdb reprocessed the 5' RACE reads via MiXCR and lists one record per CDR3 protein. The profile shows more than 900,000 distinct CDR3 sequences, approximately 25% of them singletons. The sample also formed part of further work on T cells of mothers and their children.

V usage is TRBV7-2 and J usage is TRBJ2-5, with D possibly TRBD2 on 6 matching bases. The J call may be faulty, since TRBJ2-1 better matches the DNA end. The sequenced material came from blood. The TCR comes from a girl aged 2-10 years in good health. The CDR3 reads CASSSGTAEYNEQFF. The DNA of the CDR3 is TGTGCCAGCAGCTCCGGGACTGCCGAATACAATGAGCAGTTCTTC.